Only a few counts were recorded for the clone carrying this T cell receptor (beta chain). A second roughly 6 to 12 cycle PCR used barcoded and J-beta primers. MiXCR, applied by TCRdb to the 5' RACE reads, yields one record per CDR3 protein. The data show just over 800,000 distinct CDR3 sequences, with 55% to 65% seen just once and 25% to 30% held by the top ten. The sample comes from a study of blood T cells in healthy people across ages. Trimming pared 4 bases from V and 4 bases from J, leaving 14 bases between. The CDR3 covers 14 residues. Germline values: CDR1 SQVTM, CDR2 ANQGSEA. The receptor was isolated from a man under 40 in good health. This chain joins TRBV29-1 and TRBJ2-1; D gene ambiguous. The specimen was blood. The chain's CDR3 is CSVAGRVIYNEQFF. The CDR3 DNA is TGCAGCGTTGCTGGACGGGTAATATACAATGAGCAGTTCTTC.